This T cell receptor beta chain was captured by sequencing in a study of beta chain features in type 1 diabetes (dated by TCRdb to between 2018 and 2020). Turning to the overall study: No differences in mean age, gender distribution, total cell number or subset yield were found between patients and healthy donors. A total of under 120,000,000 sorted cells were examined across all samples, and RNA yield correlated strongly with the number of cells per subset. Regulatory and stem cell-like memory subsets were isolated from only 8 patients and roughly eight healthy donors, whereas naive and central memory subsets came from all 28 donors. In the study, recently diagnosed type 1 diabetes patients and matched healthy donors were compared on the TCRB repertoires of their sorted circulating CD4+ T cell subsets. The full study reports these points: Naive, central memory and regulatory TCRB repertoires appeared to be more similar among patients than among healthy donors. Sequencing cDNA rather than genomic DNA could over-represent highly expressing activated cells, although activation and CD3 levels did not differ between groups. PCR might favor shorter templates, but patient and control samples were amplified and corrected together, so any skew would affect both groups equally. Fewer insertions and more nucleotide deletions at VDJ recombination sites were observed in patients with type 1 diabetes, implying thymic rearrangement abnormalities. Because the HLA sub-analyses included only small numbers of individuals, any influence of HLA type on TCRB rearrangement was left unresolved. Type 1 diabetes patients showed a moderate but significant shortening of TCRB CDR3 length in all four CD4+ subsets.

All of the isolated RNA was reverse transcribed with the High Capacity cDNA Reverse Transcription Kit, so expressed TCRB transcripts were sequenced. Naive, central memory and regulatory T cell samples underwent deep immunoSEQ sequencing, averaging about 3.57 million total reads per sample. After sorted cells were lysed in RLT buffer, RNA was extracted with DNase-treated RNeasy Micro or Mini kits, with the choice depending on cell number. To prevent cross-contamination, each cell subset was processed individually, whereas patient and healthy donor samples were processed jointly. The immunoSEQ multiplex PCR was used to amplify TCRB sequences from cDNA, generating 87-bp fragments that spanned the CDR3 region. Sequencing of the amplicons was performed on the Illumina HiSeq platform. On the authors' methods: Synthetic template baselines were used to correct PCR bias computationally, reads within Hamming distance 2 were collapsed, and singletons that could not be merged were discarded. Reads were aligned to IMGT to assign V, D and J genes, CDR3 length, and insertions or deletions at six rearrangement sites. Within each subset, clonotype counts were normalized to the number of sorted cells before true diversity and Gini coefficients were calculated with the tcR R package. The overlap coefficient, calculated on TCRB nucleotide sequences, was used to quantify repertoire sharing. Out-of-frame TCRB sequences from naive cells were analyzed as a proxy for the pre-selection repertoire. Entries here come from immuneACCESS through TCRdb and include only in-frame sequences with V and J called. Some clones fail to appear in such tables; in the studies checked, an unresolved V gene covers under half of the shortfall, and the cause of the remainder is unknown. D and trimming come from the DNA, and the V and J calls and clone size come from that table. This sample lists some 400,000 clones; roughly 16% were detected once. The ten largest clones add up to about 0.019% of the sample.

V lost 5 bases and J lost 6 bases, and the count of bases not matched to a germline gene is 4. The CDR3 goes from the cysteine to the phenylalanine over 15 residues. CDR3 DNA only is kept here, 45 bases in frame from base 1. In the germline V gene (reference sequence), CDR1 corresponds to SEHNR and CDR2 to FQNEAQ. As to this clone: What antigen it recognizes has not been identified. No per-base quality is available; no much larger clone lies one base away.

Each donor gave one peripheral blood draw, averaging approximately 0.12 L, which was collected into heparinised tubes. Naive, central memory, regulatory and stem cell-like memory CD4+ T cells were sorted on a BD FACSAria II using a panel including CD45RO, CCR7, CD25, CD127, CD95 and CD27. All sorted populations exceeded 95% purity. PBMCs were isolated right away by Lymphoprep density gradient centrifugation and were stained directly, without culture. So that batch effects would be minimized, each experiment stained and sorted samples in pairs, pairing one healthy donor with one patient. Recombination linked TRBV7-9 to TRBJ2-1, and 13 junction bases match TRBD2. Source material: naive CD4+ T cells from blood. The cell subset or site label corresponds to: true naive CD4+ T cells. The source of this sequence is a woman between 18 and 30 years old in good health. The CDR3 reads CASSARTSGSNEQFF. The nucleotide sequence is given as TGTGCCAGCAGCGCCCGGACTAGCGGGAGCAATGAGCAGTTCTTC.